Shown below are 27 T cell receptor beta chains from a single sample sequenced in a study of T-cell reconstitution after alpha-beta-depleted transplantation in children. Unique molecular identifiers were incorporated when the TCRbeta library was constructed. In TCRdb, the PCR reads were re-called with MiXCR into one record per CDR3 protein. The table lists almost 600,000 distinct CDR3 sequences, roughly a quarter of them singletons. The material sequenced was PBMCs, taken before TCRalphabeta/CD19-depleted stem cell transplant. The receptors here all came from a boy in the first two years of life with Wiskott-Aldrich syndrome, due to receive a stem cell transplant.

The chain recombines TRBV20-1 with TRBJ2-7; D is undetermined. Germline V CDR1 and CDR2: DFQATT, SNEGSKA (reference sequence). Trimming took off 4 bases at V and 5 bases at J, with 15 bases between the two ends. The length of the CDR3 is 13 residues. The CDR3 nucleotides read TGCAGTGCTACCATAAAGGGCCTAAACGAGCAGTACTTC. As protein: CSATIKGLNEQYF.

The rearrangement uses TRBV10-3 and TRBJ2-1; tentatively, D is TRBD2 (5 bases). The germline V and J ends were trimmed by 2 bases and 8 bases, with 16 bases remaining between them. Germline V gives CDR1 ENHRY, CDR2 SYGVKD. This CDR3 spans 15 amino acids. The CDR3 sequence is CAISERGVDLDEQFF. DNA of the CDR3: TGTGCCATCAGTGAGCGGGGAGTCGATTTGGATGAGCAGTTCTTC.

This clonotype was seen a handful of times. The J gene is TRBJ1-1, the V gene TRBV5-1, with unresolved D. The V gene lost 5 bases and the J gene lost 5 bases, with 16 bases spanning the gap. The CDR3 contains 14 residues. CDR1 is SGHRS and CDR2 is YFSETQ in the germline V gene. CDR3 sequence: CASSLSLFVTEAFF. The CDR3 DNA reads TGCGCCAGCAGTCTTTCCTTGTTTGTGACTGAAGCTTTCTTT.

The J gene is TRBJ2-5, the V gene TRBV5-6; D ambiguous. Germline V lookup: CDR1 SGHDT, CDR2 YYEEEE. The CDR3 totals 13 residues. The V and J ends lost 1 base and 5 bases respectively, with 9 bases between them. Here the CDR3 reads CASSLWVGETQYF. DNA of the CDR3: TGTGCCAGCAGCTTGTGGGTTGGGGAGACCCAGTACTTC. The full variable domain, completed using reference TRBV5-6 and TRBJ2-5, is DAGVTQSPTHLIKTRGQQVTLRCSPKSGHDTVSWYQQALGQGPQFIFQYYEEEERQRGNFPDRFSGHQFPNYSSELNVNALLLGDSALYLCASSLWVGETQYFGPGTRLLVL.

The gene calls are TRBV14 and TRBJ1-1; a weak D match, TRBD1 (6 bases). This CDR3 has 15 residues. Trimming took off 0 bases at V and 3 bases at J, with 11 bases between the two ends. The germline gives CDR1 SGHDN, CDR2 FVKESK. CDR3 DNA: TGTGCCAGCAGCCAAGATTTGCGGGGGCACACTGAAGCTTTCTTT. Its protein product is CASSQDLRGHTEAFF. The entire variable domain, with the rest obtained from reference TRBV14 and TRBJ1-1, is as follows: EAGVTQFPSHSVIEKGQTVTLRCDPISGHDNLYWYRRVMGKEIKFLLHFVKESKQDESGMPNNRFLAERTGGTYSTLKVQPAELEDSGVYFCASSQDLRGHTEAFFGQGTRLTVV.

In this sample, this clonotype turned up a few times. This chain connects TRBV4-2 to TRBJ1-2, with D maybe TRBD1 (5 bases). There are 17 residues in the CDR3. V lost 0 bases, J lost 6 bases, and 20 bases lay in between. Looked up from germline, CDR1 is LGHNA and CDR2 is YNFKEQ. The DNA of the CDR3 is TGTGCCAGCAGCCAAGATACACCATTTTCGGGGACTAATGGCTACACCTTC. Residues: CASSQDTPFSGTNGYTF.

The chain carries TRBV5-1 and TRBJ2-3; 9 nucleotides agree with TRBD2. Germline trimming cut 4 bases from V and 5 bases from J; bases unmatched to any gene: 8. Germline assignment: CDR1 SGHRS and CDR2 YFSETQ. CDR3 size: 15 residues. CDR3 DNA: TGCGCCAGCAGCCCTAGCGGGATTCGTGGAGATACGCAGTATTTT. Protein: CASSPSGIRGDTQYF.

The CDR3 nucleotides are TGTGCCAGCAGCCAAGTTCGAGATTGGGGCACAGATACGCAGTATTTT. It encodes CASSQVRDWGTDTQYF. The gene calls are TRBV14 and TRBJ2-3; D gene ambiguous. The ends were cut back, 1 base at V and 1 base at J, with 12 bases in the middle. CDR1 and CDR2 (germline): SGHDN, FVKESK. The CDR3 runs to 16 residues.

This clonotype was seen a handful of times. The chain employs TRBV15 and TRBJ2-2; D not certain. V lost 1 base, J lost 4 bases, and 7 bases lay in between. CDR1 and CDR2 from the germline V gene are LNHNV and YYDKDF (reference sequence). The CDR3 sequence is 14 residues long. CDR3 in amino acids: CATSRVVSTGELFF. CDR3 coding DNA: TGTGCCACCAGCAGAGTAGTTTCCACCGGGGAGCTGTTTTTT.

This clonotype has a handful of counts. This sequence joins TRBV20-1 and TRBJ2-7; 11 nucleotides align to TRBD2. This CDR3 is built from 16 residues. J lost 2 bases, V lost 1 base, and 7 bases had no gene match. Germline V gene sequence: CDR1 DFQATT, CDR2 SNEGSKA (reference sequence). The CDR3 DNA reads TGCAGTGCTAGAGGGGTTAGCGGGAGGGCCACCTACGAGCAGTACTTC. It encodes CSARGVSGRATYEQYF.

This clonotype was observed a handful of times. The rearrangement uses TRBV12-3 or TRBV12-4 and TRBJ2-1; D is ambiguous. This CDR3 has 15 amino acids. Trimming cost V 3 bases and J 0 bases, with 9 bases left between them. The CDR3 loop reads CASSLSSFSYNEQFF. The DNA for the CDR3 is TGTGCCAGCAGTTTGAGCTCATTCTCCTACAATGAGCAGTTCTTC.

This clonotype has ten or more counts. A junction end diverges from the germline sequence, so it may reflect a read error. The rearrangement joins TRBV5-1 to TRBJ2-3; 15 nucleotides line up with TRBD2. Germline CDR1 reads SGHRS; CDR2 reads YFSETQ. The CDR3 is 15 residues long. The CDR3 region is CASSGLAGGPDTQYF. The CDR3 DNA is TGTGCCAGCAGCGGACTAGCGGGAGGGCCAGATACGCAGTATTTT.

V and J are TRBV5-1 and TRBJ2-3; tentative D call: TRBD2 (5 bases). There are 13 residues in the CDR3. Trimming took 4 bases from V and 5 from J, leaving 11 bases between them. Germline-derived CDR1 and CDR2 are SGHRS and YFSETQ. The CDR3 is CASSPERRDTQYF. The CDR3 DNA sequence: TGCGCCAGCAGCCCGGAGCGGAGAGATACGCAGTATTTT. Combining the CDR3 with reference TRBV5-1 and TRBJ2-3 gives the whole variable domain KAGVTQTPRYLIKTRGQQVTLSCSPISGHRSVSWYQQTPGQGLQFLFEYFSETQRNKGNFPGRFSGRQFSNSRSEMNVSTLELGDSALYLCASSPERRDTQYFGPGTRLTVL.

A few counts support this clonotype. This chain's CDR3 is CSARGGPRLGTQYF. CDR3 in DNA: TGCAGTGCTAGAGGAGGACCCAGGTTGGGGACCCAGTACTTC. The chain employs TRBV20-1 and TRBJ2-5; D gene ambiguous. The germline CDR1 and CDR2 sequences are DFQATT and SNEGSKA (reference sequence). This CDR3 region has 14 residues. The V and J ends lost 1 base and 7 bases respectively, with 16 bases between them.

The gene calls are TRBV2 and TRBJ2-2, with TRBD2 matching 14 bases. Germline assignment: CDR1 SNHLY and CDR2 FYNNEI. The V segment lost 5 bases and the J segment 2 bases; nucleotides outside the gene matches: 7. The CDR3 consists of 18 residues. Here the CDR3 reads CASSQGTSGSINTGELFF. The CDR3 coding sequence is TGTGCCAGCAGTCAAGGGACTAGCGGGAGCATTAACACCGGGGAGCTGTTTTTT.

The chain combines TRBV5-6 with TRBJ2-7; D ambiguous. V lost 0 bases, J lost 7 bases, and 14 bases lay in between. This CDR3 contains 14 residues. Germline CDR1 is SGHDT and CDR2 is YYEEEE. The CDR3 bases are TGTGCCAGCAGCTTGGCTGTCGGTGTGGGAGAGCAGTACTTC. It translates to CASSLAVGVGEQYF.

This clonotype has a handful of counts. The chain recombines TRBV5-1 with TRBJ2-2; tentatively, D is TRBD2 (6 bases). V lost 0 bases and J lost 5, with 14 bases in between. The CDR3 extends over 16 amino acids. CDR1 and CDR2 (germline): SGHRS, YFSETQ. DNA of the CDR3: TGCGCCAGCAGCTTGGTTCTTGGCGCGGGGACCGGGGAGCTGTTTTTT. Its translation is CASSLVLGAGTGELFF.

The table lists this clonotype with many counts. V is TRBV12-3 or TRBV12-4 and J is TRBJ2-7; 9 bases fit TRBD2. Trimming cost V 7 bases and J 5 bases; bases outside gene matches: 9. The CDR3 length is 14 residues. In DNA form, the CDR3 reads TGTGCCAGCACCTGGGGCGGGAGGGGTAACGAGCAGTACTTC. Encoded protein: CASTWGGRGNEQYF.

This CDR3 is CSASGASGIHEQYF. CDR3 bases: TGCAGTGCCTCCGGGGCTAGCGGGATCCACGAGCAGTACTTC. This chain uses TRBV20-1 with TRBJ2-7, with 9 bases aligning to TRBD2. J lost 5 bases, V lost 6 bases, and 11 bases had no gene match. Germline V CDR1 and CDR2: DFQATT, SNEGSKA (reference sequence). The CDR3 runs to 14 residues.

The chain carries TRBV3-1 and TRBJ2-1, with a tentative D call TRBD2 (5 bases). Germline assignment: CDR1 LGHDT and CDR2 YNNKEL (reference sequence). CDR3 length: 11 amino acids. Trimming pared 4 bases from V and 12 bases from J, leaving 10 bases between. CDR3 DNA sequence: TGTGCCAGCAGCCTTTTAGCGAGGCAGTTCTTC. Translated: CASSLLARQFF.

The V call is TRBV7-9, the J call TRBJ2-5, with D perhaps matching TRBD2 (5 bases). This CDR3 comprises 14 residues. Per germline, CDR1 SEHNR and CDR2 FQNEAQ (reference sequence). Trimming left V 4 bases short and J 5 bases short, with 14 bases between. This CDR3 is CASSSRVGMETQYF. Written as DNA, the CDR3 is TGTGCCAGCAGCTCGCGGGTAGGGATGGAGACCCAGTACTTC.

The V and J genes are TRBV6-5 and TRBJ2-3, with 9 bases aligning to TRBD1. V dropped 0 bases and J dropped 5; count of bases not matched to a gene: 6. Per germline, CDR1 MNHEY and CDR2 SVGAGI. CDR3 length equals 16 residues. CDR3 protein: CASSYSGTGIGDTQYF. CDR3 nucleotide sequence: TGTGCCAGCAGTTACTCTGGGACAGGGATCGGAGATACGCAGTATTTT.

This clonotype was counted between two and nine times. This chain joins TRBV5-1 and TRBJ2-7; D possibly matches TRBD1 or TRBD2 (7 bases each). Between the trimmed V and J ends, which lost 4 bases and 2 bases, there was a span of 10 bases. The germline CDR1 and CDR2 sequences are SGHRS and YFSETQ. The CDR3 is made up of 13 amino acids. CDR3 loop: CASSPGGAYEQYF. The DNA for the CDR3 is TGCGCCAGCAGCCCAGGGGGGGCCTACGAGCAGTACTTC. The full variable domain, rest sourced from reference TRBV5-1 and TRBJ2-7, is KAGVTQTPRYLIKTRGQQVTLSCSPISGHRSVSWYQQTPGQGLQFLFEYFSETQRNKGNFPGRFSGRQFSNSRSEMNVSTLELGDSALYLCASSPGGAYEQYFGPGTRLTVT.

This clonotype was counted between two and nine times. The V and J genes are TRBV2 and TRBJ1-2; D is uncertain. Germline CDR1 SNHLY, CDR2 FYNNEI. The CDR3 is made up of 16 amino acids. The V and J ends lost 3 bases and 6 bases respectively, with 20 bases between them. The CDR3, as DNA: TGTGCCAGCAGTGATGGTACCCGCAGCTTACGGCATGGCTACACCTTC. This codes for CASSDGTRSLRHGYTF.

The J gene is TRBJ2-2, the V gene TRBV20-1; 9 bases are a match to TRBD2. This CDR3 contains 18 residues. Germline lookup yields CDR1 DFQATT and CDR2 SNEGSKA (reference sequence). V shed 1 base, J shed 3 bases, and the junction held 12 bases outside the gene matches. CDR3 amino acids: CSARGAASGKWDTGELFF. In nucleotides, the CDR3 is TGCAGTGCTAGAGGGGCGGCTAGCGGGAAGTGGGACACCGGGGAGCTGTTTTTT.

The chain joins TRBV7-6 to TRBJ2-1, with 10 bases fitting TRBD2. Per germline, CDR1 SGHVS and CDR2 FNYEAQ. J gave up 4 bases and V 5 bases, and 5 bases lay outside the gene matches. The CDR3 consists of 15 residues. CDR3 in amino acids: CASSQSGRVYNEQFF. The CDR3 DNA reads as TGTGCCAGCAGCCAAAGCGGGAGGGTTTACAATGAGCAGTTCTTC.

This clonotype was counted a few times. The chain employs TRBV20-1 and TRBJ2-1; TRBD2 matches at 7 bases. Trimming took 5 bases from V and 4 from J; bases not matched to a gene: 11. Germline V gene data show CDR1 as DFQATT and CDR2 as SNEGSKA (reference sequence). The CDR3 length is 15 residues. The CDR3 protein is CSAPLGLAAYNEQFF. The DNA of the CDR3 is TGCAGTGCTCCTTTGGGTCTAGCGGCTTACAATGAGCAGTTCTTC.